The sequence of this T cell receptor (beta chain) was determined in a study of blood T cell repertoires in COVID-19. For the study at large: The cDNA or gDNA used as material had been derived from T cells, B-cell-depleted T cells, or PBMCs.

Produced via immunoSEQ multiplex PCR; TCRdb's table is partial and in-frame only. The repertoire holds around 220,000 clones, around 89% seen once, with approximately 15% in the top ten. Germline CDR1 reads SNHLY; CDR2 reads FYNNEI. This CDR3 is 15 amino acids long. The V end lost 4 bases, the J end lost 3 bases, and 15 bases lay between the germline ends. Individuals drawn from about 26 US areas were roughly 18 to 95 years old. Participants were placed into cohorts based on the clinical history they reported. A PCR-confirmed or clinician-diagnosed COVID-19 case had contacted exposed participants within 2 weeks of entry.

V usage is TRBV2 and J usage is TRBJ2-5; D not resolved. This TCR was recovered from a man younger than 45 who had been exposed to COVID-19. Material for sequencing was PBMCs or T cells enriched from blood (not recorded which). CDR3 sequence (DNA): TGTGCCAGCAGTGCCGTACCCCCTACTAAAGAGACCCAGTACTTC. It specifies CASSAVPPTKETQYF. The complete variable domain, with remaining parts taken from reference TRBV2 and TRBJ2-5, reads EPEVTQTPSHQVTQMGQEVILRCVPISNHLYFYWYRQILGQKVEFLVSFYNNEISEKSEIFDDQFSVERPDGSNFTLKIRSTKLEDSAMYFCASSAVPPTKETQYFGPGTRLLVL.